This T cell receptor beta chain was found in a study of blood T cells in healthy people across ages. Study background: Per two T cells, template switching captured roughly one barcoded beta molecule. The study's findings and limits: Diversity estimated from one million T cells was considered an underestimate.

Every donor contributed about 10 milliliters of peripheral blood by blood draw. The CDR3 consists of 13 residues. Germline assignment: CDR1 SGHRS and CDR2 YFSETQ. V was pared by 3 bases and J by 6 bases, with 13 bases between. The table lists this clonotype with many counts. Its antigen is currently unknown. For the second PCR, which ran for about 7 to 11 cycles, a sample-barcoded 5' primer and a J-beta primer mix were used. TCRdb independently ran MiXCR on the 5' RACE reads; one entry per CDR3 protein. Of some 1.7 million distinct CDR3 sequences listed, 28% were seen once; the top ten hold more than 6%.

The TCR was taken from a woman younger than 45 in good health. This chain joins TRBV5-1 and TRBJ2-7; possible D gene TRBD1, 6 bases. Input material: blood. CDR3 nucleotide sequence: TGCGCCAGCAGCTCAGGGGTTAGCTTCGAGCAGTACTTC. This translates into CASSSGVSFEQYF.